The clone carrying this T cell receptor beta chain has only a few counts. These data originate in a study of blood T cell repertoires in COVID-19. Germline V gene lookup returns CDR1 MDHEN and CDR2 SYDVKM. Trimming took off 5 bases at V and 0 bases at J, with 17 bases between the two ends. The CDR3 has 16 residues. Produced via immunoSEQ multiplex PCR; TCRdb's table is partial and in-frame only. The sample yields about 480,000 clones, 70% to 90% seen once. The genes are TRBV28 and TRBJ2-7; D not certain. This TCR was sampled from a woman aged 18-35 years with acute COVID-19. Sequencing was performed on PBMCs or T cells enriched from blood (not recorded which). As DNA, the CDR3 is TGTGCCAGCAGTCCACAAAGCCGACAAACCTCCTACGAGCAGTACTTC. This sequence encodes CASSPQSRQTSYEQYF.